The entry below gives a single T cell receptor (beta chain) sequence along with its context. The data were taken from a study of blood T cell repertoires in COVID-19. Original analysis: Scientists estimated how many nucleated cells there were by amplifying reference gene primers. The table came from immunoSEQ multiplex PCR; TCRdb's copy has only in-frame clones and leaves some out. V and J calls and clone size are given by that table; D and trimming were obtained from the DNA. In the table there are 55,000 to 90,000 clones, roughly 85% of which are singletons. Trimming removed 4 bases at V and 3 bases at J, with 12 bases between. Per germline, CDR1 SNHLY and CDR2 FYNNEI. There are 15 residues in the CDR3.

The sequenced sample was peripheral blood. J is TRBJ1-4 and V is TRBV2, with TRBD1 as a possible D gene (6 bases). The sequence came from a woman of 80 years or more with active or convalescent COVID-19. CDR3 nucleotides: TGTGCCAGCAGTGGATGGGGGCGTTCTAATGAAAAACTGTTTTTT. It encodes CASSGWGRSNEKLFF. Together with reference TRBV2 and TRBJ1-4, the CDR3 gives the full variable domain: EPEVTQTPSHQVTQMGQEVILRCVPISNHLYFYWYRQILGQKVEFLVSFYNNEISEKSEIFDDQFSVERPDGSNFTLKIRSTKLEDSAMYFCASSGWGRSNEKLFFGSGTQLSVL.